The subject of this entry is one T cell receptor beta chain. Its antigen remains unidentified. All participating donors were Caucasian adults from Nashville, Tennessee. The CD4+ fraction was divided into a CD45RA+ naive subset and a CD45RA-negative memory subset. Trimming took 4 bases from V and 4 from J, leaving 14 bases between them. Per the germline V gene, CDR1 is SGHDT and CDR2 is YYEEEE. The CDR3 is 14 residues long. This specimen comes from a study of shared clonotypes between healthy human individuals. Findings and caveats of the study: Naive CD4 clonotypes were shared across a few donors at approximately 5.3%.

Generated by immunoSEQ multiplex PCR, the TCRdb table keeps only in-frame clones and is missing some. The table includes hundreds of thousands of clones, around 74% detected once. The source is a woman younger than 45 in good health. The chain links TRBV5-6 to TRBJ2-5, with D possibly matching TRBD1 (6 bases). Material: memory CD4+ T cells sorted from blood. Noted subset: CD45RA-negative fraction. Here the CDR3 reads CASSTTGTTETQYF. The CDR3 bases are TGTGCCAGCAGCACCACCGGGACAACAGAGACCCAGTACTTC.